This T cell receptor beta chain originates from a study of CXCR3-negative and CXCR3-positive naive CD8 T cells. The authors made the TRB cDNA libraries by 5' RACE using UMI labels. TCRdb reprocessed the 5' RACE reads and keeps a single row for each CDR3 protein, giving no DNA. The sample has some 50,000 distinct CDR3 sequences, and its top ten clones hold around 1.5%. This CDR3 has 14 residues. Germline V CDR1 and CDR2: SQVTM, ANQGSEA. The rearrangement links TRBV29-1 to TRBJ2-7; lacking DNA, the TRBD1 call made by TCRdb goes unchecked. Sequencing was done on a sample of naive CXCR3- CD8+ T cells from blood. The subset: CD45RO-CCR7+CD27+CD95- naive CD8+ T cells lacking CXCR3 (TNR3-). This clonotype was sampled from a human donor in good health. Some clones in this sample may be carry-over from other donors' samples. The CDR3 region is CSVEDGHKIDEQYF.